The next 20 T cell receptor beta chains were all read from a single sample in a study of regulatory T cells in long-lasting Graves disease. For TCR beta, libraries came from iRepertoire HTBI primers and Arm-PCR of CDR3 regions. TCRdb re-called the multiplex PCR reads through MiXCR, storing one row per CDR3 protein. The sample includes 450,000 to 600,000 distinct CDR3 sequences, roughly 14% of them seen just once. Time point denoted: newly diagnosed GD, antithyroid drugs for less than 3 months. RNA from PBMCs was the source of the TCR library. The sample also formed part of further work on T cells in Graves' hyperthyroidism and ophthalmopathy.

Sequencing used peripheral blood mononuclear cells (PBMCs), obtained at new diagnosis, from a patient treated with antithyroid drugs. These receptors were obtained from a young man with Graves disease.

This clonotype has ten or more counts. In nucleotides, the CDR3 is TGTGCCAGCAGCTTCGCCGGGTCGATTGAGCAGTACTTC. This codes for CASSFAGSIEQYF. This sequence joins TRBV12-3 or TRBV12-4 and TRBJ2-7; D is unresolved. The V end was cut by 6 bases, the J end by 7 bases, with 16 bases between. The CDR3 length is 13 residues.

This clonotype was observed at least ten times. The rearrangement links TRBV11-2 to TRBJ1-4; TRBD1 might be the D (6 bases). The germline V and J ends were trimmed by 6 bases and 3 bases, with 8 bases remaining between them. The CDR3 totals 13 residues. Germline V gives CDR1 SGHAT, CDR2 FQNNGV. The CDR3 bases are TGTGCCAGCAGACGACAGGCTAATGAAAAACTGTTTTTT. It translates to CASRRQANEKLFF.

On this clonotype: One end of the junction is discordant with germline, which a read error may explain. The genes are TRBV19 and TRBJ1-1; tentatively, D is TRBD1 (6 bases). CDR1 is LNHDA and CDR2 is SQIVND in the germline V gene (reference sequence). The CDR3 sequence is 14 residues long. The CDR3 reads CTSRGQRFDTEAFF. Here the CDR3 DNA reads TGTACCAGTAGAGGACAGAGGTTTGACACTGAAGCTTTCTTT.

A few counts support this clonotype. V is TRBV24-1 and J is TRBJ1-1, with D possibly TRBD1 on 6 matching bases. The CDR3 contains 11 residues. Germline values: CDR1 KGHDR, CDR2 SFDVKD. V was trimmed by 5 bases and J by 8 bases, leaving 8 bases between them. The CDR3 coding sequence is TGTGCCACCAGTGTTGGGACAGAAGCTTTCTTT. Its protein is CATSVGTEAFF.

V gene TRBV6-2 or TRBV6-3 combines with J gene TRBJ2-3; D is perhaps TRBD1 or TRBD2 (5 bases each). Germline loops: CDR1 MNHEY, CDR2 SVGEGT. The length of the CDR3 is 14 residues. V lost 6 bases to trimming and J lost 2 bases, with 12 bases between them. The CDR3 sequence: CASSLGRTTDTQYF. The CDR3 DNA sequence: TGTGCCAGCAGCCTGGGACGGACCACAGATACGCAGTATTTT.

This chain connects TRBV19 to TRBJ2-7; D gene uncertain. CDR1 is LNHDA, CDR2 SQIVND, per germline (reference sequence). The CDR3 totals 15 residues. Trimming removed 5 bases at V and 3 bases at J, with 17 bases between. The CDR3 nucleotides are TGTGCCAGTAGTTTCGACCAGGACGAGGTCTACGAGCAGTACTTC. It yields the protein CASSFDQDEVYEQYF.

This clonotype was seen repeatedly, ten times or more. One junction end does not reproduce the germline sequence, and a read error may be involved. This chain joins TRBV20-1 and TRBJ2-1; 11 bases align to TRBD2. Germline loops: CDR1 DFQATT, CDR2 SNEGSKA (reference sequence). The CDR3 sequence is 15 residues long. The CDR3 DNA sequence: TGCAGTGTTAGAGGGGGACTAGCGGTCTACAATGAGCAGTTCTTC. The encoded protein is CSVRGGLAVYNEQFF.

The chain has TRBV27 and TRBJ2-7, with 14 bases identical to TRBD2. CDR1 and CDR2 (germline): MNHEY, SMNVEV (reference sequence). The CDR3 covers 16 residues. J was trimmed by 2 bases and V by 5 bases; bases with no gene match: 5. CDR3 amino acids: CASSPPGLAGAYEQYF. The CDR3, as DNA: TGTGCCAGCAGTCCCCCGGGACTAGCGGGGGCCTACGAGCAGTACTTC.

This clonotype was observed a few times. CDR3 in DNA: TGCGCCAGCAGCCAAGAGAGGACTAGCGGGATGGATACGCAGTATTTT. It yields the protein CASSQERTSGMDTQYF. The chain has TRBV4-1 and TRBJ2-3; 12 bases match TRBD2. The CDR3 is 16 residues long. Looked up from germline, CDR1 is MGHRA and CDR2 is YSYEKL. The trim removed 0 bases at V and 6 bases at J, leaving 4 bases unmatched.

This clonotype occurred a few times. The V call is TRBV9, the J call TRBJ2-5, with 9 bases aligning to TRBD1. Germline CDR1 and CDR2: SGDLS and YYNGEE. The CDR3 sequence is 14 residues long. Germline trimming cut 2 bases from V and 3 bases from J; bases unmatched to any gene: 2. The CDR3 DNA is TGTGCCAGCAGCGTTACAGGGGGCAAAGAGACCCAGTACTTC. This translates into CASSVTGGKETQYF.

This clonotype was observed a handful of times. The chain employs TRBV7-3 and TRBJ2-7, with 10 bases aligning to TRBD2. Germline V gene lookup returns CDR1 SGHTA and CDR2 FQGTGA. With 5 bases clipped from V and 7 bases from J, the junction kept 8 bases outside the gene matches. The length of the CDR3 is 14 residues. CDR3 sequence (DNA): TGTGCCAGCAGCCGAGCTCCTAGCGGGAGTGAGCAGTACTTC. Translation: CASSRAPSGSEQYF.

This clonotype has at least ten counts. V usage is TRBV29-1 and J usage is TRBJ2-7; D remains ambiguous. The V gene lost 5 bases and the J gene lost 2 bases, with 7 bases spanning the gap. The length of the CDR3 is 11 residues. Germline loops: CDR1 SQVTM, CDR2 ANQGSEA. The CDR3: CSVSQTYEQYF. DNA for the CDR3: TGCAGCGTTTCCCAGACCTACGAGCAGTACTTC.

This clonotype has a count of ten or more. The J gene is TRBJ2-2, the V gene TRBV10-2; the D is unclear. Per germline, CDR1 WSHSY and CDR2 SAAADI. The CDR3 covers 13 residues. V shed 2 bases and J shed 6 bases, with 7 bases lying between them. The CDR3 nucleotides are TGCGCCAGCAGTGAGCCCCTCTCCGGGGAGCTGTTTTTT. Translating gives CASSEPLSGELFF.

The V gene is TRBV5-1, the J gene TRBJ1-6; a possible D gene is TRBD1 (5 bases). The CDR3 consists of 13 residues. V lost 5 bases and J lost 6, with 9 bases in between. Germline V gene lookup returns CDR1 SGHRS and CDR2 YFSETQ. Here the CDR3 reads CASRGVSNSPLHF. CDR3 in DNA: TGCGCCAGCAGGGGGGTCTCTAATTCACCCCTCCACTTT.

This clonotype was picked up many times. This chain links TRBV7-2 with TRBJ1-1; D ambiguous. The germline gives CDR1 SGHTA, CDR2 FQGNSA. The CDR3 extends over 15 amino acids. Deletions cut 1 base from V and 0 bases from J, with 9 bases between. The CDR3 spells CASSLVGGVNTEAFF. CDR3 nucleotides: TGTGCCAGCAGCTTAGTAGGCGGAGTGAACACTGAAGCTTTCTTT.

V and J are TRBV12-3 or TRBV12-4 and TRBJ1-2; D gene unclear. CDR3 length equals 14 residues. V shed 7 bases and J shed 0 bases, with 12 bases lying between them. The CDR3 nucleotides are TGTGCCAGCACCCCCCTGAGAGCTAACTATGGCTACACCTTC. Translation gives CASTPLRANYGYTF.

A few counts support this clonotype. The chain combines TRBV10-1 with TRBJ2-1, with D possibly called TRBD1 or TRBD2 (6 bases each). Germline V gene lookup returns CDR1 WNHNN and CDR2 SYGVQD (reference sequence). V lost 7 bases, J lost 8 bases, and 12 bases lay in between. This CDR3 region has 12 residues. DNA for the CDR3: TGCGCCAGCAATGGCGGGACATATGAGCAGTTCTTC. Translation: CASNGGTYEQFF.

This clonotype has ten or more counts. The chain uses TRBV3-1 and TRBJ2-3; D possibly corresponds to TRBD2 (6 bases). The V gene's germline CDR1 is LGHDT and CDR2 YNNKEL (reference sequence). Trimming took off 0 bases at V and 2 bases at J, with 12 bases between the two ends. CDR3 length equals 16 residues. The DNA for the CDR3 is TGTGCCAGCAGCCAAGATGTGGGACTCCTCACAGATACGCAGTATTTT. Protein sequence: CASSQDVGLLTDTQYF.

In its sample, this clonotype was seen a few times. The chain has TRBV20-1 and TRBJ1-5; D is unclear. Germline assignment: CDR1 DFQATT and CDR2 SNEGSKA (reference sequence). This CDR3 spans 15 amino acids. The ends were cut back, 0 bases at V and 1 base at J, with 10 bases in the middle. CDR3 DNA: TGCAGTGCTAGAGATCCAGGAGCCAGCAATCAGCCCCAGCATTTT. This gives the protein CSARDPGASNQPQHF.

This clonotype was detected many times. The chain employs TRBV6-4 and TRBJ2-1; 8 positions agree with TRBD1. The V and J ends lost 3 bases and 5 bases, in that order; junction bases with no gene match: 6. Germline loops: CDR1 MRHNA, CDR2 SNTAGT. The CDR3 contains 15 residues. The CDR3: CASSEGTGPHNEQFF. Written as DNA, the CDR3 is TGTGCCAGCAGTGAAGGGACAGGTCCCCACAATGAGCAGTTCTTC.